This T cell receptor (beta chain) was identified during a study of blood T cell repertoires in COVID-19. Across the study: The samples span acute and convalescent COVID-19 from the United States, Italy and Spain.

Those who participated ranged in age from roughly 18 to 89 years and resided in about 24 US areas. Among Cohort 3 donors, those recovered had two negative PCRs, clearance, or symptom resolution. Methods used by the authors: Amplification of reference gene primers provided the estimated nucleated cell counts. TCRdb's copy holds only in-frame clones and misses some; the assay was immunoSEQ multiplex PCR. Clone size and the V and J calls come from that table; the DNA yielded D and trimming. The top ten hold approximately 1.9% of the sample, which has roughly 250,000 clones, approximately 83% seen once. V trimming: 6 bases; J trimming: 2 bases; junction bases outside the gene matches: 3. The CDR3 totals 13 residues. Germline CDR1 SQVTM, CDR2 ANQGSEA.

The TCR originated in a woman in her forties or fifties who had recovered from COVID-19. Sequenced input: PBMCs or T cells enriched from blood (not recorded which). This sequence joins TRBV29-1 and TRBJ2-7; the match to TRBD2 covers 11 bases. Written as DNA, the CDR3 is TGCAGCGTAGGGACTAGCGGAACCTACGAGCAGTACTTC. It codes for CSVGTSGTYEQYF.